This T cell receptor (beta chain) was identified during a study of cytomegalovirus exposure and HLA in healthy donors. The CDR3 consists of 15 residues. The trim removed 2 bases at V and 4 bases at J, leaving 4 bases unmatched. Germline V gene sequence: CDR1 KGHSH, CDR2 LQKENI. Primers for the PCR totalled 60 Vbeta and 13 Jbeta. TCRdb keeps only in-frame clones here, not all; method: immunoSEQ multiplex PCR. Among about 200,000 clones, around 75% were seen once, and the ten largest hold roughly 1.4%. This clonotype was sampled from a woman aged 45-59 years in good health and CMV-seronegative. Specimen: PBMCs. V is TRBV18 and J is TRBJ2-5; 10 nucleotides match TRBD1. CDR3: CASSPSTGGVETQYF. CDR3 nucleotide sequence: TGTGCCAGCTCACCATCGACAGGGGGCGTAGAGACCCAGTACTTC.